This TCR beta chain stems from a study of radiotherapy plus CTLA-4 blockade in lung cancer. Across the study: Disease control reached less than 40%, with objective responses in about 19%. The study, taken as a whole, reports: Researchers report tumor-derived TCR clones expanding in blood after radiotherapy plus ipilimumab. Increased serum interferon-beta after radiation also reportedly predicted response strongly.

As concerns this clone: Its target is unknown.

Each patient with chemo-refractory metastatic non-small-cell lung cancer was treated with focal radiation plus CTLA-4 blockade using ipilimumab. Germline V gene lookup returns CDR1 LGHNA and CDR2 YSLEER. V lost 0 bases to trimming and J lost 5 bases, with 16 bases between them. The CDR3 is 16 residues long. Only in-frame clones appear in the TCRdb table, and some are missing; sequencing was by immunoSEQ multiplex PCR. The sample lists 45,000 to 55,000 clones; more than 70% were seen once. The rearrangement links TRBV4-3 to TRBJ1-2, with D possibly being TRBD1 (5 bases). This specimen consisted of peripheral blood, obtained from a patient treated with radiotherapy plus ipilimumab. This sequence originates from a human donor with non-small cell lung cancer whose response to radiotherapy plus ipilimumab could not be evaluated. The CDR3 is CASSQDSVQRGYGYTF. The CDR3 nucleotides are TGCGCCAGCAGCCAAGATTCAGTACAGCGGGGGTATGGCTACACCTTC.